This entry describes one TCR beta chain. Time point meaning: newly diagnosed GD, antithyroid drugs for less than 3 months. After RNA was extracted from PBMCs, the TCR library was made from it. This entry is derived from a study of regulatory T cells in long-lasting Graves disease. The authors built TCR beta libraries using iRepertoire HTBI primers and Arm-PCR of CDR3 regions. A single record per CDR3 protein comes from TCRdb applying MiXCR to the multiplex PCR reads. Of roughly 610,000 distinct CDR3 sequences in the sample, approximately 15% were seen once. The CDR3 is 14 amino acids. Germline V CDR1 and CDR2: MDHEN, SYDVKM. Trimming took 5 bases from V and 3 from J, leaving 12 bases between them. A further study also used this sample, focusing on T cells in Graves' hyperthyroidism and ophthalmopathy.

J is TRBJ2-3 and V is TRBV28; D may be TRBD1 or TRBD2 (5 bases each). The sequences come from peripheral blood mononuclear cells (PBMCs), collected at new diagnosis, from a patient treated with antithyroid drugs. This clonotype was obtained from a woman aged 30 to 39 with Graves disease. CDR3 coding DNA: TGTGCCAGCAGTCTCCGGGACCTGACAGATACGCAGTATTTT. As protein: CASSLRDLTDTQYF.